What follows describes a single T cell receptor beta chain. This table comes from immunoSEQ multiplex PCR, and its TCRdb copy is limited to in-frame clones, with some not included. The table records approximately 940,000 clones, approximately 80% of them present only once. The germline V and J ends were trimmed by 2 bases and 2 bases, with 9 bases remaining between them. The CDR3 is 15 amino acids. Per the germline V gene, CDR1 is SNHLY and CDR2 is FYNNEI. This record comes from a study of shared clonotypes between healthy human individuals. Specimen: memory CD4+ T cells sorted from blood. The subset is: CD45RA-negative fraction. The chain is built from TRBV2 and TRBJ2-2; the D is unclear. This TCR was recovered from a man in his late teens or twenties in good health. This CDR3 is CASSERRRNTGELFF. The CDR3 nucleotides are TGTGCCAGCAGTGAAAGACGGAGAAACACCGGGGAGCTGTTTTTT.